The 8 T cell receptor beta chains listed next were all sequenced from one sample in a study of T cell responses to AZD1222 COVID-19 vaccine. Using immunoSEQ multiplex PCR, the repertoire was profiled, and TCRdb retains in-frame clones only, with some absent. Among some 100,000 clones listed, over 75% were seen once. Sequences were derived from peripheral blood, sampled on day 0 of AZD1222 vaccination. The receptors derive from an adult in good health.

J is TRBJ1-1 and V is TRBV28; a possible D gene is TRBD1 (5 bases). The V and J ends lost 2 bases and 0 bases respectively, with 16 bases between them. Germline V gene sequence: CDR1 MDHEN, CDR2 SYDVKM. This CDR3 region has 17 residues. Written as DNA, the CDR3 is TGTGCCAGCAGTTTAAGGCCAGGGTTGCTCATGAACACTGAAGCTTTCTTT. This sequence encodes CASSLRPGLLMNTEAFF.

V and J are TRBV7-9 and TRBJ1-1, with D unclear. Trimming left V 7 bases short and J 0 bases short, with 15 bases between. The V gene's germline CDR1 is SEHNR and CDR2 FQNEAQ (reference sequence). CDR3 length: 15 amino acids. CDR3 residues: CASTTSVGMNTEAFF. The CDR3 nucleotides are TGTGCCAGCACCACCTCCGTTGGGATGAACACTGAAGCTTTCTTT.

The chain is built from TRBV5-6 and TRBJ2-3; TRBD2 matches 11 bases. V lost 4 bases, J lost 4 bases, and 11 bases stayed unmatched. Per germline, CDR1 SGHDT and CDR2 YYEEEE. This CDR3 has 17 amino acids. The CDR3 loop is CASSGTSSGRASDTQYF. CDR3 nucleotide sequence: TGTGCCAGCAGCGGCACGAGTAGCGGGAGGGCCTCAGATACGCAGTATTTT.

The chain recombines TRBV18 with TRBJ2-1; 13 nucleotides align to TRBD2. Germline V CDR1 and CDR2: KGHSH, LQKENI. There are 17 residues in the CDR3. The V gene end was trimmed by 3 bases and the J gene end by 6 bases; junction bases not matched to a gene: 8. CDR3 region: CASSPSMTSGGLNEQFF. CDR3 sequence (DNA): TGTGCCAGCTCACCTTCGATGACTAGCGGGGGGCTCAATGAGCAGTTCTTC.

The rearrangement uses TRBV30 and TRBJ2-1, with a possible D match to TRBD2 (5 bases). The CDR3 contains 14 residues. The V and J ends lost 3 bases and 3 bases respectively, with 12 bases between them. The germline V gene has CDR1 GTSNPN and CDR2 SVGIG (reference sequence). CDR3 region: CAWRGGGSYNEQFF. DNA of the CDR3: TGTGCCTGGAGAGGCGGAGGAAGCTACAATGAGCAGTTCTTC.

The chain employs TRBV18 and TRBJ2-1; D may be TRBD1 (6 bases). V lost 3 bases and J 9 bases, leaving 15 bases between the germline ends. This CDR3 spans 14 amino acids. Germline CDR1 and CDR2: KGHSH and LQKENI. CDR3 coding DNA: TGTGCCAGCTCACCTCCCCGAGGGGGAAGTGAGCAGTTCTTC. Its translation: CASSPPRGGSEQFF. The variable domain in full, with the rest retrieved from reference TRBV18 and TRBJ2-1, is NAGVMQNPRHLVRRRGQEARLRCSPMKGHSHVYWYRQLPEEGLKFMVYLQKENIIDESGMPKERFSAEFPKEGPSILRIQQVVRGDSAAYFCASSPPRGGSEQFFGPGTRLTVL.

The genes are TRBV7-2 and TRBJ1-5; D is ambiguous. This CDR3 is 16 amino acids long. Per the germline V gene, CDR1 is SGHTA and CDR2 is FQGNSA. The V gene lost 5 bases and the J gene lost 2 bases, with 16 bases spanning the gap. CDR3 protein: CASSPAFGTGNQPQHF. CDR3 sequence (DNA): TGTGCCAGCAGCCCAGCGTTCGGTACTGGCAATCAGCCCCAGCATTTT.

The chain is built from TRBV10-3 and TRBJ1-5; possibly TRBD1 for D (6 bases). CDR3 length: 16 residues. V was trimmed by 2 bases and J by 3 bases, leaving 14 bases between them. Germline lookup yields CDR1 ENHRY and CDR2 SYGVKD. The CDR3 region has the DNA TGTGCCATCAGTGAGCGGGGGGCAGGGAACAATCAGCCCCAGCATTTT. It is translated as CAISERGAGNNQPQHF.